This TCR beta chain was identified in a study of response to subunit inactivated influenza vaccine (dated by TCRdb to 2016 to 2018). Turning to the overall study: The study used deep quantitative T cell receptor repertoire profiling to track responses to a trivalent subunit inactivated influenza vaccine.

The library came from RT-PCR. The listed sequencing device is Illumina HiSeq 2500. Starting from the raw public reads, TCRdb applied fastp trimming at Q25, assembled clones with MiXCR and retained in-frame beta chains. Records with the same CDR3 protein are collapsed into one entry carrying the most frequent genes and DNA. The table for this sample lists roughly 710,000 distinct CDR3 sequences; 14% of them were counted only once. Around 7.6% of the sample comes from the top ten. Trimming removed 5 bases from V and 2 bases from J; the gene matches leave 6 bases unexplained. The CDR3, cysteine through phenylalanine, is 15 amino acids long. Solely the CDR3 DNA is kept, with 45 bases framed from the first base. CDR1 and CDR2, per the germline V gene, are SGHTA and FQGNSA. In its sample, this clonotype was seen once. No antigen is known for it. There are no base qualities to consult, and no much larger clone falls within one base. One read is thin evidence.

Study-level results and caveats: According to the authors, only a limited number of new T cells may be recruited by each seasonal influenza vaccination.

This clonotype originated in a man aged 45-65 years who received an inactivated influenza vaccine. Donor details come from another sample of the same person, matched by shared clones. Recombination connected TRBV7-2 to TRBJ2-5; 9 junctional bases match TRBD2. Sample: PBMCs from blood, taken approximately 15 days before vaccination. This receptor has the CDR3 CASSQPLAGQETQYF. In nucleotide form, the sequence is TGTGCCAGCAGCCAACCCCTAGCGGGGCAAGAGACCCAGTACTTC.